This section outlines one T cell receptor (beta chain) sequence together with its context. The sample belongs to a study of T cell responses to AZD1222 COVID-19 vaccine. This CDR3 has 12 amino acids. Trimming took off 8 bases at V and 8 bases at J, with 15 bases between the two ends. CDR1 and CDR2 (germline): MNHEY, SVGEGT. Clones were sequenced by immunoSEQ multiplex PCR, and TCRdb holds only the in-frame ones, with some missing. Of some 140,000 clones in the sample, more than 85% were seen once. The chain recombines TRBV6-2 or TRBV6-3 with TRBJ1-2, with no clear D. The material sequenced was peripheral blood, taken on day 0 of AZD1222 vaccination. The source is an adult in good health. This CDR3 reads CASRHPSGGYTF. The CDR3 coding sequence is TGTGCCAGCCGCCACCCCTCCGGAGGCTACACCTTC.